What follows describes a single T cell receptor beta chain. This clone was detected only once. Its antigen is still unknown. No base quality values were provided; no much bigger clone lies one nucleotide off. This entry comes from a study of cytomegalovirus exposure and HLA in healthy donors (dated by TCRdb to 2015 to 2018). For context, the study as a whole: In an earlier analysis of approximately 640 of the donors, approximately 300 Gb of sequence data and roughly 100 million unique TCR beta sequences from 180 million or so T cells were reported. Roughly 300 gigabases of sequencing data and 70 million to 100 million unique TCR sequences made up an early release that covered fewer than 650 HLA-typed donors. Of the approximately 400 genotyped donors, roughly 85% fell in the genetic ancestry cluster associated with self-reported Caucasian donors. The study was designed to test whether signatures of past pathogen exposure could be identified by cataloging public T cell receptors. The study profiled the T cell repertoires of around 700 subjects by immunosequencing and related them to cytomegalovirus serostatus. A separate validation cohort of 100 to 150 different subjects was used in addition to the approximately 670-subject first cohort. To predict cytomegalovirus infection status, the study combined high-throughput TCR immunosequencing, statistical association of individual TCRs with disease status, and machine learning. To study patterns of TCR occurrence, a later analysis re-analyzed previously published TCR beta repertoires from 500 to 850 donors and added high-resolution HLA genotyping. Rather than drawing on any new phenotypic data, the later analysis identified candidate immune exposures from TCR beta sequences and the way those sequences occurred across donors. To decide whether each TCR beta V gene segment behaved as functional or pseudogenic, an earlier analysis of nearly 600 of the donors relied on high-throughput TCR beta sequencing. Alongside the repertoire data, information on donor age, sex, ethnicity and CMV serostatus was compiled. A later genetic analysis took genome-wide SNP genotypes for about 65% of the 666 donors and used that subset as a discovery cohort. Every discovery cohort repertoire had been produced on one sequencing platform. HLA typing included class I and class II loci at four-digit resolution. The number of donors typed differed by locus, with roughly 620-630 for A, B, C, DRB1 and DQB1, around 520 for DQA1, about 610 for DPA1, and some 470 for DPB1. Roughly 5 DR-DQ haplotypes were handled as single units for association and clustering, since linkage in the cohort was strong. On average, about 240,000 unique TCR beta nucleotide sequences were sequenced per donor among fewer than 500 genotyped donors of the cohort, with roughly 20% of those sequences being non-productive. Results and caveats for the whole study, not just this receptor: At a false discovery rate of 0.05, a later analysis linked 16,951 TCR beta sequences to specific HLA alleles. Broadly in line with IMGT annotations, most TCR beta V segments showed up in productive rearrangements about 90% or about 30% of the time in an earlier analysis of approximately 600 of the donors. In vitro tests confirmed that a few of the cytomegalovirus-associated TCR beta chains recognize cytomegalovirus antigens. According to the authors, the approach could potentially be generalized to other disease states and immunological phenotypes. In a later analysis, HLA-associated TCR beta chains showed more clonal expansion and lower generation probabilities than non-associated chains that were equally common. Because HLA typing was unavailable for some donors at each locus, only the typed subset was used in association tests. Most CMV-associated TCR beta chains appeared to be HLA-restricted in a later analysis, and the HLA associations seemed to be driven largely by CMV exposure. The sequencing pipeline was judged likely to have produced a cluster of highly shared sequence variants as a technical artifact. According to a later analysis, parvovirus B19, influenza, CMV and Epstein-Barr virus appeared linked to several top co-occurrence clusters. The classifier was reported to diagnose cytomegalovirus status with high specificity and sensitivity in both the original and validation cohorts. Most TCR sequences were seen in very few donors, while some public TCRs were found in many individuals. Roughly uniform sequencing depth across donors was assumed in presence/absence analyses, although this assumption may not hold. A total of some 180 TCR beta chains were listed by the study as associated with cytomegalovirus. When HLA alleles, especially DR and DQ, strongly co-occurred, TCR associations were difficult to assign to individual alleles. Linkage disequilibrium might explain the correlated functional status among segregating V segments, but an unknown experimental factor could not be ruled out. For the cohort, immune exposure information was limited to CMV serostatus. A further reported finding was that TCR beta sequences accurately predicted the HLA-A and HLA-B alleles for most subjects in the first cohort. A later analysis found that TCR association rates varied across HLA loci, with DRB1 alleles showing the most associated TCRs and HLA-C alleles the fewest. V-gene and J-gene trimming of TCR beta chains was associated with a missense DCLRE1C variant in a later genetic analysis, and the association was replicated in an independent cohort. Because the 87-base-pair reads could not distinguish some IMGT-functional V segments, including TRBV6-2 and TRBV6-3, those segments were excluded. Because counts were too low, more than 15 rarely observed V segments, including chromosome 9 orphons, were left out of the earlier analysis of approximately 580 of the donors. In a later genetic analysis, fewer N-insertions in productive TCRs were reported among donors in an Asian-associated ancestry cluster than the roughly 670-donor mean. This cohort had only TCR beta chains sequenced, and the lack of alpha or paired-chain data limited which features could be detected.

In total, about 650 healthy bone marrow donors made up the cohort. Cohort members were all nominally healthy when sampled, although unrecorded immune exposures were likely present. The donor tested CMV seronegative and was one of the 352 seronegative cohort members. A peripheral blood sample was provided by each donor, and peripheral blood mononuclear cells were used for TCR beta sequencing. Genomic DNA was extracted from the blood cell samples with the Qiagen DNeasy Blood Extraction Kit. Libraries came from the immunoSEQ multiplex PCR assay. For the multiplex PCR, a mixture combining 60 forward primers for TCR Vbeta segments and 13 reverse primers for TCR Jbeta segments was used. A multiplex PCR assay on genomic DNA amplified the CDR3 region of rearranged TCR beta genes. The Illumina HiSeq System was used to sequence the amplified TCR beta libraries as 87-base-pair reads. Concerning the study's data processing: In a later analysis, approximately 74 million unique TCR beta chains were counted across the roughly 670 repertoires, and about 9.9 million of these chains were shared by at least two donors. To remove PCR and sequencing errors, raw reads were error-corrected and collapsed into unique sequences using a nearest-neighbor algorithm that merged closely related sequences. V, D and J gene segments were assigned by aligning CDR3 sequences to IMGT reference sequences. For a sequence to be retained, at least a six-nucleotide match to both a V gene segment and a J gene segment was required. Rearrangements were called productive when the CDR3 lacked stop codons and stayed in frame with V and J; all others were non-productive. CDR3 was defined by IMGT convention, running from the second conserved V-encoded cysteine to the conserved J-encoded phenylalanine. Sequences without an unambiguous match to a single V gene segment were excluded from the earlier analysis of several hundred of the donors. In an earlier analysis of almost 600 of the donors, a V segment was called functional when productive rearrangements were above 56.7%, and segregating when the standard deviation between donors exceeded 5%. A statistical classification framework was developed to diagnose cytomegalovirus status using the catalog of TCR beta chain sequences. In a later analysis, V and J genes were assigned by comparing TCR nucleotide sequences against IMGT/GENE-DB human TR gene sequences. A later analysis assigned CDR3 sequences and most-parsimonious VDJ recombination scenarios with the TCRdist pipeline. In a later analysis, each TCR beta chain was defined by its CDR3 amino acid sequence together with its V-gene family, and reads lacking a unique V-gene family were excluded. In a later analysis, 550 to 650 highly shared, low-generation-probability nucleotide sequences were removed to address suspected cross-contamination and a sequencing artifact. For each public chain, a later analysis derived a clonal expansion index from normalized ranks of inferred template counts within each repertoire. In a later analysis, generation probabilities were computed using a VDJ recombination model fitted to out-of-frame rearrangements, and the results were checked against IGoR. A later analysis scored TCR-TCR, TCR-HLA and TCR-CMV co-occurrence with hypergeometric tests, applying a repertoire-size bias correction to TCR pairs. A later analysis estimated false discovery rates by permuting HLA or CMV assignments 20 times. A later analysis grouped co-occurring TCRs with DBSCAN, adding TCRdist sequence similarity when clustering within HLA-allele-positive subsets. Repertoires with fewer than 30,000 or more than 120,000 public chains were left out of co-occurrence clustering, as were five repertoires with anomalous nucleotide sharing. TCRdb mirrors the immuneACCESS table, restricted to in-frame sequences. Some clones are absent from its copies; in checked studies, under half trace to an unresolved V gene, and the reason for the others is unknown. V, J and clone size were drawn from that table, and D and trimming were deduced from the DNA. This sample lists about 190,000 clones; roughly 84% were detected once. 0.95% to 1.5% of the sample is taken by the ten largest.

Here V drops 4 bases and J drops 5 bases, and the junction holds 8 bases not matched to any gene. The germline V gene specifies SGHRS as CDR1 and YFSETQ as CDR2. Inclusive of the bounding cysteine and phenylalanine, the CDR3 is 14 residues long. Only the CDR3 DNA stays, 42 bases, in frame from base 1. The sequence came from a boy between 2 and 10 years old in good health and CMV-seronegative. Sequencing was done on a sample of PBMCs. The V and J genes are TRBV5-1 and TRBJ1-2; 7 of the junction bases match TRBD1. The CDR3 loop reads CASSREGQLYGYTF. The DNA reads TGCGCCAGCAGCCGCGAGGGACAGCTGTATGGCTACACCTTC.